The source of this TCR beta chain is a study of T cell responses to AZD1222 COVID-19 vaccine. Looking at the study overall: Pooled together were second doses at about 4 or about 12 weeks.

The protocol was immunoSEQ multiplex PCR, while the TCRdb copy is restricted to in-frame clones and leaves out a portion. The sample has some 83,000 clones; around 86% are singletons. On this clone itself: What it binds is not known.

Study observations and caveats: Reportedly, nearly half of unique spike TCRs recognized epitopes outside B.1.351/B.1.1.7 mutations. A rise in Spike-specific TCR breadth and depth followed two AZD1222 doses.

The sequences come from peripheral blood, collected on day 0 of AZD1222 vaccination. This clonotype was sampled from an adult in good health.

The CDR3 DNA reads TGTGCCAGCTCACCCCTGGCAGGGGAGGGGACTGAAGCTTTCTTT. It codes for CASSPLAGEGTEAFF. The rearrangement joins TRBV18 to TRBJ1-1, with D maybe TRBD1 (6 bases). The germline V gene encodes CDR1 KGHSH and CDR2 LQKENI. The CDR3 is made up of 15 amino acids. V lost 3 bases, J lost 5 bases, and 16 bases lay in between.